Listed here are 17 T cell receptor beta chains from one sample, sequenced in a study of PD-1 blockade in mismatch repair-deficient tumors. The protocol was immunoSEQ multiplex PCR, while the TCRdb copy is restricted to in-frame clones and leaves out a portion. The sample holds approximately 110,000 clones, about 74% seen once. Sample: peripheral blood, taken approximately 60 weeks after starting pembrolizumab. The receptor set was obtained from an adult with mismatch repair-deficient cancer.

V usage is TRBV18 and J usage is TRBJ2-5; D uncertain. V was trimmed by 0 bases and J by 5 bases, leaving 4 bases between them. Germline V gene sequence: CDR1 KGHSH, CDR2 LQKENI. This CDR3 comprises 12 residues. CDR3 protein: CASSPPDETQYF. The CDR3 DNA reads TGTGCCAGCTCACCACCGGACGAGACCCAGTACTTC. Complete variable domain (other parts from reference TRBV18 and TRBJ2-5): NAGVMQNPRHLVRRRGQEARLRCSPMKGHSHVYWYRQLPEEGLKFMVYLQKENIIDESGMPKERFSAEFPKEGPSILRIQQVVRGDSAAYFCASSPPDETQYFGPGTRLLVL.

This clone is a singleton in its sample. In nucleotides, the CDR3 is TGTGCCAGCAGTCCAAGGGTCTCCCTCTGGCAGTACTTC. Amino acid sequence: CASSPRVSLWQYF. The gene calls are TRBV27 and TRBJ2-7; D call uncertain. CDR1 is MNHEY and CDR2 is SMNVEV in the germline V gene (reference sequence). The V gene lost 5 bases and the J gene lost 9 bases, with 17 bases spanning the gap. The CDR3 covers 13 residues.

This chain joins TRBV30 and TRBJ2-1; D is ambiguous. V was pared by 1 base and J by 4 bases, with 14 bases between. The CDR3 is 15 amino acids. Germline V gene lookup returns CDR1 GTSNPN and CDR2 SVGIG (reference sequence). CDR3 nucleotides: TGTGCCTGGAGTGGGGGTCCAAGGATTTACAATGAGCAGTTCTTC. Its translation: CAWSGGPRIYNEQFF.

There are a few counts of this clone. The rearrangement uses TRBV5-1 and TRBJ1-2, with 10 bases fitting TRBD1. V gave up 3 bases and J gave up 8 bases; unmatched junction bases: 7. The CDR3 length is 14 residues. CDR1 SGHRS and CDR2 YFSETQ come from the germline V gene. CDR3 DNA sequence: TGCGCCAGCAGCTCGCGACAGGGGGCAGGAGGCTACACCTTC. It translates to CASSSRQGAGGYTF.

The chain is built from TRBV15 and TRBJ1-5, with unresolved D. The V gene's germline CDR1 is LNHNV and CDR2 YYDKDF (reference sequence). V was cut by 4 bases and J by 0 bases, with 4 bases left in between. The CDR3 is 13 residues long. The CDR3 DNA sequence: TGTGCCACCAGCAAAGGTAGCAATCAGCCCCAGCATTTT. Amino acid sequence: CATSKGSNQPQHF.

There are a few counts of this clone. The chain recombines TRBV5-6 with TRBJ2-7; D not resolved. V was cut by 4 bases and J by 0 bases, with 11 bases left in between. Per the germline V gene, CDR1 is SGHDT and CDR2 is YYEEEE. CDR3 size: 14 residues. CDR3 in amino acids: CASSMARSSYEQYF. The CDR3 DNA sequence: TGTGCCAGCAGCATGGCACGGAGCTCCTACGAGCAGTACTTC.

The chain employs TRBV6-4 and TRBJ2-1; 11 nucleotides line up with TRBD1. The V gene end was trimmed by 4 bases and the J gene end by 3 bases; junction bases not matched to a gene: 2. Germline CDR1 is MRHNA and CDR2 is SNTAGT. The CDR3 has 15 amino acids. CDR3 sequence: CASSGTGGDYNEQFF. Here the CDR3 DNA reads TGTGCCAGCAGTGGGACAGGGGGCGACTACAATGAGCAGTTCTTC.

This clone came up a few times. V usage is TRBV27 and J usage is TRBJ2-7, with 7 nucleotides matching TRBD2. Germline V gives CDR1 MNHEY, CDR2 SMNVEV (reference sequence). The trim removed 5 bases at V and 10 bases at J, leaving 8 bases unmatched. This CDR3 is built from 12 residues. The CDR3 spells CASSPTRGRQYF. CDR3 DNA: TGTGCCAGCAGTCCCACCCGCGGGAGACAGTACTTC.

The chain uses TRBV6-4 and TRBJ2-2; D unresolved. Germline V lookup: CDR1 MRHNA, CDR2 SNTAGT. The V end was cut by 6 bases, the J end by 2 bases, with 7 bases between. CDR3 size: 13 residues. The CDR3 sequence is CASSSSNTGELFF. Written as DNA, the CDR3 is TGTGCCAGCAGCAGCAGCAACACCGGGGAGCTGTTTTTT.

The chain uses TRBV10-1 and TRBJ2-3; 8 bases are a match to TRBD2. CDR1 is WNHNN, CDR2 SYGVQD, per germline (reference sequence). The CDR3 covers 16 residues. The ends lost 0 bases at V and 1 base at J; junction bases unmatched: 3. The DNA of the CDR3 is TGCGCCAGCAGTGAGTCGCGGGGGGCGGGCACAGATACGCAGTATTTT. It codes for CASSESRGAGTDTQYF.

The chain links TRBV6-5 to TRBJ1-1; tentative D call: TRBD1 (6 bases). Trimming cost V 0 bases and J 4 bases, with 12 bases left between them. The CDR3 is made up of 15 amino acids. From germline, CDR1 is MNHEY and CDR2 SVGAGI. CDR3 DNA: TGTGCCAGCAGTTACTCTCCACAGGGTGGCACTGAAGCTTTCTTT. This codes for CASSYSPQGGTEAFF.

The rearrangement joins TRBV9 to TRBJ2-1; D is perhaps TRBD2 (6 bases). CDR3 size: 15 residues. Germline lookup yields CDR1 SGDLS and CDR2 YYNGEE. Deletions cut 3 bases from V and 8 bases from J, with 18 bases between. As DNA, the CDR3 is TGTGCCAGCAGCGCGACTAGGACACCCGTGGATGAGCAGTTCTTC. Its translation is CASSATRTPVDEQFF.

This clone was counted a few times. The genes are TRBV5-1 and TRBJ2-2; D is undetermined. Germline assignment: CDR1 SGHRS and CDR2 YFSETQ. The CDR3 consists of 16 residues. The V end lost 2 bases, the J end lost 0 bases, and 11 bases lay between the germline ends. CDR3 residues: CASSFGYTSNTGELFF. In nucleotides, the CDR3 is TGCGCCAGCAGCTTTGGGTACACCTCGAACACCGGGGAGCTGTTTTTT.

The genes are TRBV7-8 and TRBJ1-3, with unresolved D. With 5 bases removed from V and 1 base from J, the gap between germline ends came to 15 bases. CDR1 is SGHVS, CDR2 FQNEAQ, per germline. The CDR3 length is 16 residues. The CDR3: CASSPVEIASGNTIYF. The CDR3 DNA is TGTGCCAGCAGCCCGGTAGAAATAGCGTCTGGAAACACCATATATTTT.

Note on this clone: The sample contains more than one DNA sequence encoding this CDR3. The genes are TRBV5-4 and TRBJ2-1; D could derive from TRBD1 or TRBD2 (5 bases each). Germline CDR1 SGHNT, CDR2 YYREEE (reference sequence). V was shortened by 3 bases and J by 7 bases, with 5 bases between the two germline ends. This CDR3 region has 11 residues. The CDR3 bases are TGTGCCAGCAGCTGGGGGAATGAGCAGTTCTTC. Translating it yields CASSWGNEQFF.

The chain has TRBV6-4 and TRBJ2-2; 9 bases agree with TRBD1. V trimming: 5 bases; J trimming: 2 bases; junction bases outside the gene matches: 6. Germline V gene lookup returns CDR1 MRHNA and CDR2 SNTAGT. The CDR3 is 16 amino acids. In DNA, the CDR3 is TGTGCCAGCAGTCCACAGGGGGCGGGAAACACCGGGGAGCTGTTTTTT. Its protein product is CASSPQGAGNTGELFF.

This chain connects TRBV7-8 to TRBJ2-3, with D possibly matching TRBD2 (6 bases). V lost 4 bases and J lost 6, with 17 bases in between. The CDR3 covers 15 residues. Looked up from germline, CDR1 is SGHVS and CDR2 is FQNEAQ. The CDR3 sequence is CASSSHVGGADTQYF. The CDR3 DNA reads as TGTGCCAGCAGCTCACACGTGGGGGGAGCGGATACGCAGTATTTT.